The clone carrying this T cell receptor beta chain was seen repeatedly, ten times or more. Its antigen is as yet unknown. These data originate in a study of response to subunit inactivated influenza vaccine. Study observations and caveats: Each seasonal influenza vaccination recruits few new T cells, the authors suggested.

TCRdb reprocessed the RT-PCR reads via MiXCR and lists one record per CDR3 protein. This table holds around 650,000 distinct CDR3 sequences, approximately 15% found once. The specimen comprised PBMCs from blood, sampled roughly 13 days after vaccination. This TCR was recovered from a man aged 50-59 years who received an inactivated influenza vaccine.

CDR3 in amino acids: CASSLDSLTYEKLFF. For the CDR3, the DNA is TGTGCCAGCAGCTTAGACTCCCTTACCTATGAAAAACTGTTTTTT. The chain links TRBV11-2 to TRBJ1-4; D remains ambiguous. Trimming shortened V by 0 bases and J by 6 bases, and 11 bases separated the two germline ends. Germline V CDR1 and CDR2: SGHAT, FQNNGV. The CDR3 is made up of 15 amino acids.